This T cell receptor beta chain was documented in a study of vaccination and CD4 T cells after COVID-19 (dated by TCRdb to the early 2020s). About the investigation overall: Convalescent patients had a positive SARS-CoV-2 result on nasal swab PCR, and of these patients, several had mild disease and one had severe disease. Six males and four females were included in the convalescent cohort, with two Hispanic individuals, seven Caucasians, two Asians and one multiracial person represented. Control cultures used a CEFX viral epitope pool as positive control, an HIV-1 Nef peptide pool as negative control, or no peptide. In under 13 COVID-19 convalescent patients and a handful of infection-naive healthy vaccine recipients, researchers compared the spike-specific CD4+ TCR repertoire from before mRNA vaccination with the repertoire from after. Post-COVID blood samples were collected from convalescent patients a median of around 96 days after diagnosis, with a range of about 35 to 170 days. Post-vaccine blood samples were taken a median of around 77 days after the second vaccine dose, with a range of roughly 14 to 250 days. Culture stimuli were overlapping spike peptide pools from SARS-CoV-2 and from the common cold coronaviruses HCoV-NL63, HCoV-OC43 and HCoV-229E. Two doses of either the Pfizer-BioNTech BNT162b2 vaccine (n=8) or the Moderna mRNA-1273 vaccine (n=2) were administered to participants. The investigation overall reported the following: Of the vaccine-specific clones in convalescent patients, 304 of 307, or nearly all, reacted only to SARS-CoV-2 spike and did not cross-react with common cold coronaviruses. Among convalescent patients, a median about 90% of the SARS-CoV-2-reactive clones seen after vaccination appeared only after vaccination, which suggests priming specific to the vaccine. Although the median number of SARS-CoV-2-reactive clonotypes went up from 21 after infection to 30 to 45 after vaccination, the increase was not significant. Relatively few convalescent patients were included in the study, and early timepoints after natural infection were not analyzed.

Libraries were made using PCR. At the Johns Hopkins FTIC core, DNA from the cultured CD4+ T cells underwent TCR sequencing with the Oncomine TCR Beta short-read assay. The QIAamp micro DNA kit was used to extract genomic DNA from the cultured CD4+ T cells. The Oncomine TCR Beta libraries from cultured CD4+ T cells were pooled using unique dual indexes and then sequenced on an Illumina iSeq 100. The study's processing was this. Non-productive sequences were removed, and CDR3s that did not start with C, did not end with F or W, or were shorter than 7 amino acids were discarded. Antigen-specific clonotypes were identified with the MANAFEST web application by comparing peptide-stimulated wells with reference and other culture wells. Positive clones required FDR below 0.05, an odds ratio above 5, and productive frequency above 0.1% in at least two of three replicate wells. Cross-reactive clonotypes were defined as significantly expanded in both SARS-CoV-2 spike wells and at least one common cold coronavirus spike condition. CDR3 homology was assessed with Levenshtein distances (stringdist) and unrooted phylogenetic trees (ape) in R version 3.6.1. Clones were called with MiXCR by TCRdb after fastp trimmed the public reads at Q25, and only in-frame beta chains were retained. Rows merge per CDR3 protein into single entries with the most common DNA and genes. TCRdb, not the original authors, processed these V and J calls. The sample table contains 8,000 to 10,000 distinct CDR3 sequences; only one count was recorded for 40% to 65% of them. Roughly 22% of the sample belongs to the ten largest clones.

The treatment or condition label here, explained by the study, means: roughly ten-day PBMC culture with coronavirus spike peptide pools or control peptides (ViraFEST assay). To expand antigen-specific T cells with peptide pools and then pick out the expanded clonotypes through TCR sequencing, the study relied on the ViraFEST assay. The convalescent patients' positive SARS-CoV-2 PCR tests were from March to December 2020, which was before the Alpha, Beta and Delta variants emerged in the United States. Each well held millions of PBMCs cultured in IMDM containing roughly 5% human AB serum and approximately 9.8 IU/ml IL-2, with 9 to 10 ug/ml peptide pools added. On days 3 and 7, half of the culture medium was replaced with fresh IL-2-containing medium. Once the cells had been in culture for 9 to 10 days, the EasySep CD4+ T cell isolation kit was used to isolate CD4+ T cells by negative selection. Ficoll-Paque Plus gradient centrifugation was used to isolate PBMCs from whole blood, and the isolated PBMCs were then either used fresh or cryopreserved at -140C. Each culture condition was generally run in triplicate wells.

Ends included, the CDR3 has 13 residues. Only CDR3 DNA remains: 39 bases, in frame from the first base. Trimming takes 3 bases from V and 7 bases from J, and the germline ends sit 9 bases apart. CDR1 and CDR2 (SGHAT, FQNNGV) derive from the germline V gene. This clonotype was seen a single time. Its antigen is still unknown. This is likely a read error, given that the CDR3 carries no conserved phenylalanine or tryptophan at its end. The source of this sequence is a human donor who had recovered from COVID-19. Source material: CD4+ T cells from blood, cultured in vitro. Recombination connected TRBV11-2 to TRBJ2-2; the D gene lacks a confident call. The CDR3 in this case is CASSFSGLGELFL. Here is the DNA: TGTGCCAGCAGCTTCTCAGGTCTCGGGGAGCTGTTTCTT.